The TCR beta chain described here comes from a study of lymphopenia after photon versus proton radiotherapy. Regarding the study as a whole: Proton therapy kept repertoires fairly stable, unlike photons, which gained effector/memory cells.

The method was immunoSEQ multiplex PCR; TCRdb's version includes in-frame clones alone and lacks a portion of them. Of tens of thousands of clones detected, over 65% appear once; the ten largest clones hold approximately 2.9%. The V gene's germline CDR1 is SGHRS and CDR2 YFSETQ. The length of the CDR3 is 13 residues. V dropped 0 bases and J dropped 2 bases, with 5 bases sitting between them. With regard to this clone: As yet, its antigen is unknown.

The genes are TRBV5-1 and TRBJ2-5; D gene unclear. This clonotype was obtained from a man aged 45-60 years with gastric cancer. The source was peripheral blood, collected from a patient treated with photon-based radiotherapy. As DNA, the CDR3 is TGCGCCAGCAGCTTGGGGCGGCAAGAGACCCAGTACTTC. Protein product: CASSLGRQETQYF. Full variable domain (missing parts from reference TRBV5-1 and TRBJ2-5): KAGVTQTPRYLIKTRGQQVTLSCSPISGHRSVSWYQQTPGQGLQFLFEYFSETQRNKGNFPGRFSGRQFSNSRSEMNVSTLELGDSALYLCASSLGRQETQYFGPGTRLLVL.